This TCR beta chain was recorded in a study of OX40 agonist ivuxolimab in advanced cancers. On the study more broadly: A diagnosis of hepatocellular carcinoma, melanoma, renal cell or head and neck cancer was present in dose-escalation patients.

A single count supports this clone. The antigen remains unidentified. General study findings and limits: Normalized T-cell clonal expansion was also low in some nonresponders. CD8+ T cells were the subset that, on average, had more expanded clones than CD4+.

Assay used: immunoSEQ multiplex PCR; TCRdb lists only in-frame clones, some missing. This table has roughly 61,000 clones, more than 65% appearing once. This CDR3 spans 13 amino acids. In germline, CDR1 is SSHAT, CDR2 FNYEAQ (reference sequence). V gave up 1 base and J gave up 3 bases, with 6 bases separating them. This specimen consisted of CD4+ or CD8+ T cells sorted from blood, obtained in a trial of the OX40 agonist ivuxolimab. The rearrangement links TRBV7-7 to TRBJ2-5, with D uncertain. The receptor was isolated from an adult with an advanced solid tumor such as melanoma, head and neck, liver or kidney cancer. In DNA form, the CDR3 reads TGTGCCAGCAGCTTAGACCGAGAAGAGACCCAGTACTTC. Residues: CASSLDREETQYF.